This T cell receptor (beta chain) was documented in a study of cytomegalovirus exposure and HLA in healthy donors. Overall study results and limits: Cytomegalovirus-associated TCR beta chains were listed, numbering 150 to 200. Reported performance of the classifier showed diagnosis of cytomegalovirus status with high specificity and sensitivity.

PCR involved 60 Vbeta and 13 Jbeta primers. Libraries were prepared by immunoSEQ multiplex PCR; TCRdb keeps only in-frame clonotypes and omits some of them. The sample carries about 150,000 clones, around 81% recorded once. Points on this clone: Its antigen remains unidentified.

This TCR was sampled from a woman aged 40-49 years in good health and CMV-seropositive. Material for sequencing was PBMCs.

For the CDR3, the DNA is TGTGCCAGTAGATCGGGACAGCCTAATGAAAAACTGTTTTTT. As protein: CASRSGQPNEKLFF. The V gene is TRBV19, the J gene TRBJ1-4; TRBD1 matches at 7 bases. The germline CDR1 and CDR2 sequences are LNHDA and SQIVND (reference sequence). This CDR3 comprises 14 residues. V lost 6 bases to trimming and J lost 3 bases; unmatched junction nucleotides: 4.